Below are 20 T cell receptor beta chains sequenced from a single sample in a study of chemoradiotherapy in HPV16-positive cancers. TCRdb's copy holds only in-frame clones and misses some; the assay was immunoSEQ multiplex PCR. Here the sample spans about 7,900 clones, around three quarters being singletons. Sample acquisition took place from a patient who underwent chemoradiotherapy. Receptor source: a human donor with HPV-associated anogenital cancer.

This sequence joins TRBV11-2 and TRBJ2-1, with 10 nucleotides matching TRBD2. The CDR3 consists of 15 residues. V gave up 1 base and J gave up 10 bases; unmatched junction bases: 7. The germline CDR1 and CDR2 sequences are SGHAT and FQNNGV. This CDR3 reads CASSLVSGRSREQFF. As DNA, the CDR3 is TGTGCCAGCAGCTTAGTTAGCGGGAGGTCCCGGGAGCAGTTCTTC.

The rearrangement joins TRBV5-4 to TRBJ2-5; D gene unclear. This CDR3 comprises 14 residues. Germline values: CDR1 SGHNT, CDR2 YYREEE (reference sequence). V shed 0 bases and J shed 4 bases, with 10 bases lying between them. For the CDR3, the DNA is TGTGCCAGCAGCTTGGAAGGGCGCTCAGAGACCCAGTACTTC. It codes for CASSLEGRSETQYF.

This rearrangement joins TRBV28 to TRBJ1-1, with D possibly matching TRBD1 (6 bases). CDR3 size: 15 residues. CDR1 MDHEN and CDR2 SYDVKM come from the germline V gene. V was shortened by 1 base and J by 4 bases, with 13 bases between the two germline ends. CDR3 nucleotide sequence: TGTGCCAGCAGTTTATATGTGGGGGCGGCCACTGAAGCTTTCTTT. As protein: CASSLYVGAATEAFF. The entire variable domain, with the rest obtained from reference TRBV28 and TRBJ1-1, is as follows: DVKVTQSSRYLVKRTGEKVFLECVQDMDHENMFWYRQDPGLGLRLIYFSYDVKMKEKGDIPEGYSVSREKKERFSLILESASTNQTSMYLCASSLYVGAATEAFFGQGTRLTVV.

The rearrangement links TRBV5-1 to TRBJ1-1, with a possible D match to TRBD1 (6 bases). CDR3 length: 13 amino acids. The V and J ends lost 2 bases and 5 bases respectively, with 10 bases between them. The germline gives CDR1 SGHRS, CDR2 YFSETQ. The CDR3 protein is CASSLSGVTEAFF. The DNA of the CDR3 is TGCGCCAGCAGCTTATCAGGGGTAACTGAAGCTTTCTTT.

This rearrangement joins TRBV28 to TRBJ1-5; unclear D gene. The CDR3 is 12 amino acids. Trimming removed 6 bases from V and 9 bases from J, with 12 bases in between. Per the germline V gene, CDR1 is MDHEN and CDR2 is SYDVKM. CDR3 coding DNA: TGTGCCAGCAGCGTCGGGGTTGGGCCCCAGCATTTT. Its protein product is CASSVGVGPQHF. Combining the CDR3 with reference TRBV28 and TRBJ1-5 gives the whole variable domain DVKVTQSSRYLVKRTGEKVFLECVQDMDHENMFWYRQDPGLGLRLIYFSYDVKMKEKGDIPEGYSVSREKKERFSLILESASTNQTSMYLCASSVGVGPQHFGDGTRLSIL.

The V and J genes are TRBV7-6 and TRBJ2-7; no reliable D call. Germline-derived CDR1 and CDR2 are SGHVS and FNYEAQ. This CDR3 region has 16 residues. The V gene lost 7 bases and the J gene lost 2 bases, with 21 bases spanning the gap. The CDR3, as DNA: TGTGCCAGCACCCCACCGGTCGGTAACCTCGCCTACGAGCAGTACTTC. Translated, it gives CASTPPVGNLAYEQYF.

V is TRBV19 and J is TRBJ2-1; no firm D call. Germline CDR1 reads LNHDA; CDR2 reads SQIVND (reference sequence). The CDR3 consists of 14 residues. Trimming left V 6 bases short and J 7 bases short, with 16 bases between. The CDR3 nucleotides are TGTGCCAGTAGCCTCCGGGTGGTGGGGAATGAGCAGTTCTTC. It translates to CASSLRVVGNEQFF.

The chain links TRBV2 to TRBJ2-7, with a possible D match to TRBD2 (6 bases). CDR3 size: 14 residues. V was trimmed by 3 bases and J by 2 bases, leaving 11 bases between them. The germline V gene encodes CDR1 SNHLY and CDR2 FYNNEI. The CDR3 nucleotides read TGTGCCAGCAGTGAGCGGGGTGGGCCCTACGAGCAGTACTTC. Protein product: CASSERGGPYEQYF.

The chain is built from TRBV5-1 and TRBJ1-1, with D perhaps TRBD1 (6 bases). V lost 7 bases to trimming and J lost 0 bases, with 16 bases between them. Germline V CDR1 and CDR2: SGHRS, YFSETQ. This CDR3 spans 15 amino acids. CDR3 region: CASAVGGAVNTEAFF. CDR3 in DNA: TGCGCCAGCGCGGTGGGGGGGGCGGTGAACACTGAAGCTTTCTTT.

This chain connects TRBV6-6 to TRBJ2-3; D uncertain. V gave up 7 bases and J gave up 0 bases, with 5 bases separating them. CDR3 length: 12 residues. Germline assignment: CDR1 MNHNY and CDR2 SVGAGI (reference sequence). The CDR3 DNA is TGTGCCAGCACCGGGAGCACAGATACGCAGTATTTT. Encoded protein: CASTGSTDTQYF.

The chain combines TRBV7-6 with TRBJ1-2, with D unresolved. The CDR3 is made up of 15 amino acids. V was trimmed by 5 bases and J by 6 bases, leaving 19 bases between them. Germline CDR1 reads SGHVS; CDR2 reads FNYEAQ. The CDR3 nucleotides read TGTGCCAGCAGCAGGCTCACAGAGCTCGGGGATGGCTACACCTTC. Amino acid sequence: CASSRLTELGDGYTF.

This clone was detected only a few times. This rearrangement joins TRBV10-2 to TRBJ2-2, with 9 nucleotides matching TRBD2. The germline CDR1 and CDR2 sequences are WSHSY and SAAADI. V was clipped by 4 bases and J by 6 bases; unmatched bases: 6. The CDR3 loop spans 15 amino acids. The CDR3 nucleotides are TGCGCCAGCAGTGCTTCCGGGACTAGCTCCGGGGAGCTGTTTTTT. Translated, it gives CASSASGTSSGELFF.

This clone has just one count. The V and J genes are TRBV7-3 and TRBJ2-5; 8 bases line up with TRBD2. The V and J ends lost 6 bases and 5 bases, in that order; junction bases with no gene match: 8. This CDR3 is built from 14 residues. From germline, CDR1 is SGHTA and CDR2 FQGTGA. CDR3 loop: CASSLGRAEETQYF. The DNA of the CDR3 is TGTGCCAGCAGTCTCGGGAGGGCGGAGGAGACCCAGTACTTC.

The rearrangement joins TRBV9 to TRBJ2-1, with D possibly TRBD2 on 6 matching bases. Germline-derived CDR1 and CDR2 are SGDLS and YYNGEE. The CDR3 contains 15 residues. V shed 3 bases and J shed 5 bases, with 15 bases lying between them. In nucleotides, the CDR3 is TGTGCCAGCAGCGGTCAACTAGCTAGTAACAATGAGCAGTTCTTC. Its translation is CASSGQLASNNEQFF.

The chain couples TRBV25-1 to TRBJ1-4; D call uncertain. Germline assignment: CDR1 MGHDK and CDR2 SYGVNS. This CDR3 contains 15 residues. V lost 2 bases to trimming and J lost 5 bases, with 12 bases between them. The CDR3: CASSEPGRSNEKLFF. The CDR3 DNA reads as TGTGCCAGCAGTGAACCCGGCAGGAGCAATGAAAAACTGTTTTTT.

This clone is a singleton in its sample. V and J are TRBV7-2 and TRBJ2-1, with D possibly matching TRBD2 (6 bases). The CDR3 length is 16 residues. CDR1 and CDR2 from the germline V gene are SGHTA and FQGNSA. The V end was cut by 5 bases, the J end by 7 bases, with 21 bases between. In DNA form, the CDR3 reads TGTGCCAGCAGCCTTGGAGGGCTCCGTCCGAGGAATGAGCAGTTCTTC. It encodes CASSLGGLRPRNEQFF.

The chain is built from TRBV19 and TRBJ1-2; D not resolved. V shed 1 base and J shed 6 bases, with 12 bases lying between them. Germline-derived CDR1 and CDR2 are LNHDA and SQIVND (reference sequence). The CDR3 runs to 14 residues. The CDR3 region is CASSIVQSAHGYTF. The CDR3 DNA reads as TGTGCCAGTAGTATAGTACAGTCCGCGCATGGCTACACCTTC. Full variable domain (rest looked up from reference TRBV19 and TRBJ1-2): DGGITQSPKYLFRKEGQNVTLSCEQNLNHDAMYWYRQDPGQGLRLIYYSQIVNDFQKGDIAEGYSVSREKKESFPLTVTSAQKNPTAFYLCASSIVQSAHGYTFGSGTRLTVV.

This sequence joins TRBV11-2 and TRBJ2-3; D remains unclear. In germline, CDR1 is SGHAT, CDR2 FQNNGV. This CDR3 spans 14 amino acids. Trimming took 3 bases from V and 2 from J, leaving 9 bases between them. This CDR3 is CASSLFGPTDTQYF. The CDR3 DNA is TGTGCCAGCAGCTTGTTCGGCCCCACAGATACGCAGTATTTT.

In this sample, this clone turned up once. The chain links TRBV7-2 to TRBJ2-3, with D perhaps matching TRBD2 (7 bases). V dropped 1 base and J dropped 6 bases, with 17 bases sitting between them. This CDR3 comprises 16 residues. Looked up from germline, CDR1 is SGHTA and CDR2 is FQGNSA. As DNA, the CDR3 is TGTGCCAGCAGCTTAGATGGGGGGGGGCATTTTGATACGCAGTATTTT. Residues: CASSLDGGGHFDTQYF.

This clone was seen more than once but under ten times. The CDR3 sequence is CASRGTGNQPQHF. In DNA form, the CDR3 reads TGTGCCAGCAGGGGGACAGGGAATCAGCCCCAGCATTTT. V gene TRBV6-1 combines with J gene TRBJ1-5, with 9 bases that match TRBD1. This CDR3 has 13 residues. Germline loops: CDR1 MNHNS, CDR2 SASEGT. The ends lost 6 bases at V and 4 bases at J; junction bases unmatched: 1.